This TCR beta chain was documented in a study of shared clonotypes between healthy human individuals. This CDR3 has 16 amino acids. From germline, CDR1 is KGHSH and CDR2 LQKENI. The ends were cut back, 0 bases at V and 4 bases at J, with 12 bases in the middle. It was across several immunoSEQ plates that each subset's genomic DNA was evenly split. The method was immunoSEQ multiplex PCR; TCRdb's version includes in-frame clones alone and lacks a portion of them. The table shows some 2.1 million clones, with roughly 94% occurring only once. The V and J genes are TRBV18 and TRBJ2-2; weak D call: TRBD1 (5 bases). What was sequenced was naive CD4+ T cells sorted from blood. Sample subset: CD45RA+ positively selected. The receptor was isolated from a young man in good health. DNA for the CDR3: TGTGCCAGCTCACCACCTGTGGGGCCCCTCACCGGGGAGCTGTTTTTT. Translating it yields CASSPPVGPLTGELFF.